The T cell receptor beta chain described here comes from a study of T cell responses to AZD1222 COVID-19 vaccine. Assay: immunoSEQ multiplex PCR; the TCRdb copy retains only in-frame clones and omits some. This sample has roughly 200,000 clones, with around 88% found just once. The source of this sequence is an adult in good health. The source material was peripheral blood, sampled on day 0 of AZD1222 vaccination.

CDR3: CATGRNSGNTIYF. CDR3 DNA sequence: TGTGCCACGGGACGGAACTCTGGAAACACCATATATTTT. The chain combines TRBV6-5 with TRBJ1-3, with D possibly being TRBD1 (5 bases). In germline, CDR1 is MNHEY, CDR2 SVGAGI. This CDR3 spans 13 amino acids. Trimming took 10 bases from V and 0 from J, leaving 10 bases between them.